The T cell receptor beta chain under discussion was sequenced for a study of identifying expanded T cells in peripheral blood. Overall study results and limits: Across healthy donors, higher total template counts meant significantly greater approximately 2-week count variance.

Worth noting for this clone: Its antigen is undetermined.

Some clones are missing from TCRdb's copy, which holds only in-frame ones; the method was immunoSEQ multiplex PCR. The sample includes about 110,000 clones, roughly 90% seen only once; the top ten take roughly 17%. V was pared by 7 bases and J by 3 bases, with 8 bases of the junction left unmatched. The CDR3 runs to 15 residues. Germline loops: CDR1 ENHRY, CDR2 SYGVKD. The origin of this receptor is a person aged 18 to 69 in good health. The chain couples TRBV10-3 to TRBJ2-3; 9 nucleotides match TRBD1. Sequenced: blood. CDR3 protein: CAITPGQGATDTQYF. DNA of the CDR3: TGTGCCATCACCCCGGGACAGGGCGCAACAGATACGCAGTATTTT.